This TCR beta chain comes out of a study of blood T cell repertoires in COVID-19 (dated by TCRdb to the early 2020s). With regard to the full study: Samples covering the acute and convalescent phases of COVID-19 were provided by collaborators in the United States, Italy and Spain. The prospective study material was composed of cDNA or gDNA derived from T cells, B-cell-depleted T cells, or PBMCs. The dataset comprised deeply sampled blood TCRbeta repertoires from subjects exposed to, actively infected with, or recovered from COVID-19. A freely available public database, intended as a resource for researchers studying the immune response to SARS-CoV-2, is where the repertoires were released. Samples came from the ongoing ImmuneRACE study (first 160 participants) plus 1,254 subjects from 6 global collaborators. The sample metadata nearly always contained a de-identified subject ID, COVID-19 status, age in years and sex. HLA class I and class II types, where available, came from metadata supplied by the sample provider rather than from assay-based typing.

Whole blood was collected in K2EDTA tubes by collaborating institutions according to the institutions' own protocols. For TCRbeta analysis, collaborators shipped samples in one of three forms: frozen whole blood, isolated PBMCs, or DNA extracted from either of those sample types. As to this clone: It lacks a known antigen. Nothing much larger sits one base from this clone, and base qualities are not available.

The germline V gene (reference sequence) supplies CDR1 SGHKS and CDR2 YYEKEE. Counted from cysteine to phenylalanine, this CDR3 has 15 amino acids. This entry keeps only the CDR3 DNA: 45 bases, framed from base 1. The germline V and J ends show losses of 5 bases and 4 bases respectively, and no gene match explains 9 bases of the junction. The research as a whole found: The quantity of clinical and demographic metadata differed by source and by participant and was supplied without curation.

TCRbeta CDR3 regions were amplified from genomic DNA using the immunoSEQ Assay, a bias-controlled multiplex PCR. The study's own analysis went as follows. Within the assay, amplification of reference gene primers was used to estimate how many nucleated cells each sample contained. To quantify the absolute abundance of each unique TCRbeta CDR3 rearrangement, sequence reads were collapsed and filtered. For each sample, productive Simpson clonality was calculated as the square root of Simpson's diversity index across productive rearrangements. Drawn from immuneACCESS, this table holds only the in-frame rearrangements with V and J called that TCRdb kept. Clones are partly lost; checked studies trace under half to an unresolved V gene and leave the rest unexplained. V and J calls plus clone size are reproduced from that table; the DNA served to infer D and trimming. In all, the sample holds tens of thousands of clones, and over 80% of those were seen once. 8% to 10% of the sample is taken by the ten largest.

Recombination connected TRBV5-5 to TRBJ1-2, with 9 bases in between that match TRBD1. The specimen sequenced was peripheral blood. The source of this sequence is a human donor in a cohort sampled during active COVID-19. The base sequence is TGTGCCAGCAGTTGGGGACAGGGTAAAGGCTATGGCTACACCTTC. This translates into CASSWGQGKGYGYTF.